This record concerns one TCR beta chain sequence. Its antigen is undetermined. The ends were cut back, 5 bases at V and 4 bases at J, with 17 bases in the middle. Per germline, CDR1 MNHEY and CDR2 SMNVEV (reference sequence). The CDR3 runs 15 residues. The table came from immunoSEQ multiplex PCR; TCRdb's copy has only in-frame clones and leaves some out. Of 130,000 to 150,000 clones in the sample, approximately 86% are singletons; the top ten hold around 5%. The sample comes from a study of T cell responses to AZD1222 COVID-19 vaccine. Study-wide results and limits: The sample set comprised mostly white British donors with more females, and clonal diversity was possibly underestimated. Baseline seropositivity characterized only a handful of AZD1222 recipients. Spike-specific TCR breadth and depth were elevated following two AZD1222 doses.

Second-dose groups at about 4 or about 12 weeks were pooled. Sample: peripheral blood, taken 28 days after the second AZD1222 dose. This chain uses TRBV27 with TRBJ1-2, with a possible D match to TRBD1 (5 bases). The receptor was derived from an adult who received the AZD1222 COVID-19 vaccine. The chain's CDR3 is CASSGALGGFYGYTF. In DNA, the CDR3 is TGTGCCAGCAGTGGCGCGTTGGGGGGGTTCTATGGCTACACCTTC.